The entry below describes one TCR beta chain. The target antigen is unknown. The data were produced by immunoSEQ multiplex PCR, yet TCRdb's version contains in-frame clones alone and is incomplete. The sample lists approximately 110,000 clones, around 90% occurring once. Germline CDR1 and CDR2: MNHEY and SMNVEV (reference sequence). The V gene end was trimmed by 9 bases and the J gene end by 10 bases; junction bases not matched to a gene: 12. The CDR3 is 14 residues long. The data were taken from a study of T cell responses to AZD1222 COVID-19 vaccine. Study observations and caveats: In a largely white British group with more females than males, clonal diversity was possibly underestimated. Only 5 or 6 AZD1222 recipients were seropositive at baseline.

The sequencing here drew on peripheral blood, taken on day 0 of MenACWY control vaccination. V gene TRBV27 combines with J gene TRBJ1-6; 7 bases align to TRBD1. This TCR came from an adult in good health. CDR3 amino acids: CASRWDSRGSPLHF. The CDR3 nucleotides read TGTGCCAGTAGATGGGACAGCCGAGGGTCACCCCTCCACTTT.